Following are 27 T cell receptor beta chains from one sample sequenced in a study of somatic mutations in cytotoxic T cells in rheumatoid arthritis. Clones were sequenced by immunoSEQ multiplex PCR, and TCRdb holds only the in-frame ones, with some missing. The sample consists of approximately 11,000 clones, over 70% of them appearing once. Source material: CD8+ T cells sorted from blood. The source is a man between 65 and 85 years old in good health.

The CDR3 sequence is CASRAGRGWGTEAFF. In DNA form, the CDR3 reads TGTGCCAGCAGGGCTGGGAGGGGCTGGGGCACTGAAGCTTTCTTT. The chain combines TRBV25-1 with TRBJ1-1; D might be TRBD1 (5 bases). The CDR3 is 15 amino acids. Trimming shortened V by 6 bases and J by 4 bases, and 18 bases separated the two germline ends. CDR1 MGHDK and CDR2 SYGVNS come from the germline V gene.

J is TRBJ2-1 and V is TRBV19, with 12 bases aligning to TRBD2. Germline lookup yields CDR1 LNHDA and CDR2 SQIVND (reference sequence). V trimming: 2 bases; J trimming: 8 bases; junction bases outside the gene matches: 7. The CDR3 is 16 amino acids. CDR3 amino acids: CASSILLAGGSDEQFF. In DNA form, the CDR3 reads TGTGCCAGTAGTATACTTCTAGCGGGGGGGTCCGATGAGCAGTTCTTC.

The rearrangement links TRBV4-1 to TRBJ2-2, with D hard to call. From germline, CDR1 is MGHRA and CDR2 YSYEKL. The ends were cut back, 3 bases at V and 1 base at J, with 9 bases in the middle. The CDR3 runs to 15 residues. CDR3 bases: TGCGCCAGCAGCCAGCTCCGGCTGAACACCGGGGAGCTGTTTTTT. Amino acids: CASSQLRLNTGELFF.

V and J are TRBV10-3 and TRBJ2-1, with 9 bases matching TRBD2. V dropped 8 bases and J dropped 6; count of bases not matched to a gene: 5. Germline-derived CDR1 and CDR2 are ENHRY and SYGVKD. CDR3 length: 13 amino acids. The CDR3, as DNA: TGTGCCATCGTGCGGGAGGGGCTCAATGAGCAGTTCTTC. Residues: CAIVREGLNEQFF.

The chain joins TRBV6-1 to TRBJ2-2, with 7 bases identical to TRBD2. Losses at the gene ends were 3 bases for V and 1 base for J; bases not matched to a gene: 2. The CDR3 is 15 amino acids. The germline V gene has CDR1 MNHNS and CDR2 SASEGT. CDR3 DNA: TGTGCCAGCAGTGAGGCTAGCGGGAACACCGGGGAGCTGTTTTTT. It encodes CASSEASGNTGELFF.

The V call is TRBV9, the J call TRBJ1-2, with D unresolved. The CDR3 is 15 residues long. The germline V gene encodes CDR1 SGDLS and CDR2 YYNGEE. Trimming stripped 4 bases from V and 8 bases from J, with 21 bases between. CDR3 protein: CASSPGAGSMEGYTF. As DNA, the CDR3 is TGTGCCAGCAGCCCCGGTGCAGGATCCATGGAAGGCTACACCTTC.

The table lists this clone with a count of one. This chain connects TRBV4-1 to TRBJ1-5; 8 nucleotides match TRBD1. The germline V gene has CDR1 MGHRA and CDR2 YSYEKL. CDR3 size: 16 residues. V shed 4 bases, J shed 4 bases, and the junction held 9 bases outside the gene matches. CDR3 in amino acids: CASSPSGGDRNQPQHF. CDR3 bases: TGCGCCAGCAGCCCCTCCGGAGGGGACAGGAATCAGCCCCAGCATTTT.

The V gene is TRBV27, the J gene TRBJ2-1; D possibly corresponds to TRBD2 (5 bases). V was clipped by 6 bases and J by 3 bases, with 12 bases between them. The germline V gene encodes CDR1 MNHEY and CDR2 SMNVEV (reference sequence). The CDR3 consists of 14 residues. The CDR3 sequence: CASSTRADYNEQFF. DNA of the CDR3: TGTGCCAGCAGCACTAGGGCAGACTACAATGAGCAGTTCTTC.

The genes are TRBV7-9 and TRBJ2-1; possibly TRBD2 for D (6 bases). Germline V gene data show CDR1 as SEHNR and CDR2 as FQNEAQ (reference sequence). V was trimmed by 4 bases and J by 9 bases, leaving 13 bases between them. The CDR3 runs 13 residues. CDR3 bases: TGTGCCAGCAGCTACGACGGGAGAAGTGAGCAGTTCTTC. This translates into CASSYDGRSEQFF.

This clone was observed a handful of times. V and J are TRBV7-9 and TRBJ1-2; D not resolved. V was cut by 0 bases and J by 8 bases, with 7 bases left in between. This CDR3 comprises 12 residues. The germline CDR1 and CDR2 sequences are SEHNR and FQNEAQ (reference sequence). DNA of the CDR3: TGTGCCAGCAGCTTAGCTCCGAAGGGCTACACCTTC. This codes for CASSLAPKGYTF.

The chain combines TRBV9 with TRBJ1-1; D not resolved. Germline V gene sequence: CDR1 SGDLS, CDR2 YYNGEE. This CDR3 comprises 18 residues. With 0 bases removed from V and 3 bases from J, the gap between germline ends came to 21 bases. CDR3 nucleotides: TGTGCCAGCAGCGTAGGTTCTGGATACGAGGTTTCCGACACTGAAGCTTTCTTT. It codes for CASSVGSGYEVSDTEAFF. Using reference TRBV9 and TRBJ1-1 for the parts outside the CDR3, the full variable domain is DSGVTQTPKHLITATGQRVTLRCSPRSGDLSVYWYQQSLDQGLQFLIQYYNGEERAKGNILERFSAQQFPDLHSELNLSSLELGDSALYFCASSVGSGYEVSDTEAFFGQGTRLTVV.

The chain is built from TRBV12-5 and TRBJ2-1; 7 positions agree with TRBD2. Germline-derived CDR1 and CDR2 are LGHNT and FRNRAP. There are 15 residues in the CDR3. Germline trimming cut 2 bases from V and 7 bases from J; bases unmatched to any gene: 8. CDR3 sequence (DNA): TGTGCTAGTGGTTTGTCGGGGACTATTAGGAATGAGCAGTTCTTC. It specifies CASGLSGTIRNEQFF.

The V and J genes are TRBV30 and TRBJ2-1, with 7 nucleotides matching TRBD2. The germline gives CDR1 GTSNPN, CDR2 SVGIG (reference sequence). The CDR3 is 14 residues long. The V segment lost 3 bases and the J segment 4 bases; nucleotides outside the gene matches: 6. CDR3 in DNA: TGTGCCTGGAGCCTGACGGGGGGTTACAATGAGCAGTTCTTC. Translating gives CAWSLTGGYNEQFF.

V usage is TRBV6-6 and J usage is TRBJ2-1; TRBD2 might be the D (5 bases). CDR3 size: 15 residues. Germline lookup yields CDR1 MNHNY and CDR2 SVGAGI (reference sequence). Trimming left V 5 bases short and J 4 bases short, with 15 bases between. The CDR3 DNA reads as TGTGCCAGCAGTCCCAATAGTGGCGGGTACAATGAGCAGTTCTTC. It translates to CASSPNSGGYNEQFF.

The gene calls are TRBV19 and TRBJ1-6; D is unresolved. Germline CDR1 is LNHDA and CDR2 is SQIVND (reference sequence). CDR3 size: 15 residues. Trimming shortened V by 6 bases and J by 10 bases, and 19 bases separated the two germline ends. In nucleotides, the CDR3 is TGTGCCAGTAGACCACCCGGTTTGGGAGAGTCACCCCTCCACTTT. Translation: CASRPPGLGESPLHF.

The rearrangement links TRBV13 to TRBJ1-2, with D possibly matching TRBD1 (6 bases). CDR3 length equals 16 residues. CDR1 PRHDT and CDR2 FYEKMQ come from the germline V gene (reference sequence). The germline V and J ends were trimmed by 1 base and 4 bases, with 16 bases remaining between them. CDR3 sequence reads: CASSLEIQGLTYGYTF. CDR3 DNA: TGTGCCAGCAGCTTAGAGATACAGGGCCTGACCTATGGCTACACCTTC.

This clone was detected a few times. V usage is TRBV14 and J usage is TRBJ2-7, with TRBD2 as a possible D gene (5 bases). The CDR3 has 13 amino acids. Between the trimmed V and J ends, which lost 1 base and 6 bases, there was a span of 10 bases. From germline, CDR1 is SGHDN and CDR2 FVKESK. CDR3 nucleotides: TGTGCCAGCAGCCAAGCGAGAGGGCGCGAGCAGTACTTC. It specifies CASSQARGREQYF.

The chain has TRBV19 and TRBJ2-3; 7 nucleotides match TRBD1. Germline CDR1 reads LNHDA; CDR2 reads SQIVND (reference sequence). The CDR3 runs to 15 residues. V was pared by 5 bases and J by 4 bases, with 9 bases of the junction left unmatched. The DNA for the CDR3 is TGTGCCAGTAGTCTACCCGACAGGGCGGCAGATACGCAGTATTTT. Its translation is CASSLPDRAADTQYF.

This chain links TRBV6-1 with TRBJ2-6; D not certain. CDR1 and CDR2 from the germline V gene are MNHNS and SASEGT. Trimming shortened V by 1 base and J by 0 bases, and 4 bases separated the two germline ends. The CDR3 has 15 residues. CDR3 bases: TGTGCCAGCAGTGAAGACAGCTCTGGGGCCAACGTCCTGACTTTC. This codes for CASSEDSSGANVLTF.

The chain links TRBV15 to TRBJ2-3; TRBD2 might be the D (6 bases). From germline, CDR1 is LNHNV and CDR2 YYDKDF (reference sequence). V was cut by 3 bases and J by 3 bases, with 22 bases left in between. This CDR3 has 18 residues. The CDR3: CATSRDGRNGGWTDTQYF. CDR3 nucleotides: TGTGCCACCAGCAGGGATGGGAGAAACGGGGGTTGGACAGATACGCAGTATTTT. The complete variable domain, with remaining parts taken from reference TRBV15 and TRBJ2-3, reads DAMVIQNPRYQVTQFGKPVTLSCSQTLNHNVMYWYQQKSSQAPKLLFHYYDKDFNNEADTPDNFQSRRPNTSFCFLDIRSPGLGDTAMYLCATSRDGRNGGWTDTQYFGPGTRLTVL.

The chain combines TRBV6-5 with TRBJ2-3, with D possibly TRBD2 on 5 matching bases. Trimming removed 3 bases from V and 6 bases from J, with 19 bases in between. The germline V gene encodes CDR1 MNHEY and CDR2 SVGAGI. The CDR3 runs 16 residues. DNA for the CDR3: TGTGCCAGCAGTTATAGCGAGCGCATAACGGTGGATACGCAGTATTTT. Translated: CASSYSERITVDTQYF.

This sequence joins TRBV19 and TRBJ2-1, with D perhaps matching TRBD2 (6 bases). The CDR3 covers 17 residues. The V end was cut by 3 bases, the J end by 6 bases, with 21 bases between. Germline V gene sequence: CDR1 LNHDA, CDR2 SQIVND (reference sequence). The DNA for the CDR3 is TGTGCCAGTAGTATCCCCCTTACGGGGGTAAGAAGCAATGAGCAGTTCTTC. Its protein is CASSIPLTGVRSNEQFF. The full variable domain, with the rest looked up from reference TRBV19 and TRBJ2-1, is DGGITQSPKYLFRKEGQNVTLSCEQNLNHDAMYWYRQDPGQGLRLIYYSQIVNDFQKGDIAEGYSVSREKKESFPLTVTSAQKNPTAFYLCASSIPLTGVRSNEQFFGPGTRLTVL.

V is TRBV5-1 and J is TRBJ1-6; D is unclear. The CDR3 spans 14 residues. The germline V gene encodes CDR1 SGHRS and CDR2 YFSETQ. V dropped 0 bases and J dropped 5 bases, with 6 bases sitting between them. The CDR3 spells CASSLDDNNSPLHF. CDR3 nucleotides: TGCGCCAGCAGCTTGGACGACAATAATTCACCCCTCCACTTT.

V usage is TRBV6-5 and J usage is TRBJ2-1; 11 bases line up with TRBD2. From germline, CDR1 is MNHEY and CDR2 SVGAGI. Unmatched junction bases numbered 2, after V lost 0 bases and J lost 10 bases. The CDR3 runs 14 residues. CDR3 DNA sequence: TGTGCCAGCAGTTACTCGACTAGCGGGGAGGAGCAGTTCTTC. Protein product: CASSYSTSGEEQFF.

The chain recombines TRBV9 with TRBJ2-7; TRBD2 might be the D (7 bases). The CDR3 spans 16 residues. Germline V gives CDR1 SGDLS, CDR2 YYNGEE. The V and J ends lost 0 bases and 2 bases respectively, with 15 bases between them. CDR3 sequence reads: CASSVEGQGTTYEQYF. The DNA for the CDR3 is TGTGCCAGCAGCGTAGAAGGGCAGGGGACTACCTACGAGCAGTACTTC.

This chain links TRBV27 with TRBJ2-7; D remains unclear. The CDR3 runs to 15 residues. Germline assignment: CDR1 MNHEY and CDR2 SMNVEV (reference sequence). Trimming left V 2 bases short and J 2 bases short, with 13 bases between. CDR3 in DNA: TGTGCCAGCAGTTTAGACGCGGCAGAAACCTACGAGCAGTACTTC. Translating it yields CASSLDAAETYEQYF.

The rearrangement joins TRBV9 to TRBJ1-2; the D is unclear. Germline V lookup: CDR1 SGDLS, CDR2 YYNGEE. There are 18 residues in the CDR3. V was cut by 1 base and J by 10 bases, with 29 bases left in between. CDR3: CASSVSPLVIGNIFAYTF. For the CDR3, the DNA is TGTGCCAGCAGCGTATCCCCCCTAGTGATAGGGAATATTTTTGCCTACACCTTC.